This T cell receptor beta chain was sequenced in a study of early T cells in non-severe SARS-CoV-2 infection. Study-level results: A preference for anti-spike CD8 responses marked VDJdb matching, which missed private and CD4 specificities.

The sample holds many counts of this clonotype. Its antigen is as yet unknown. In germline, CDR1 is KGHSH, CDR2 LQKENI. This CDR3 spans 13 amino acids. V lost 6 bases, J lost 2 bases, and 10 bases lay in between. TCRdb itself ran the 5' RACE reads through MiXCR, one entry per CDR3 protein. The sample yields approximately 52,000 distinct CDR3 sequences, roughly 8% seen once. The receptor comes from an adult who was a healthcare worker with PCR-confirmed SARS-CoV-2 infection or an uninfected control (not recorded which). The sample comprised whole blood. This chain joins TRBV18 and TRBJ2-5, with D possibly matching TRBD1 (6 bases). In nucleotides, the CDR3 is TGTGCCAGCTCGAGGACAGATCAAGAGACCCAGTACTTC. It specifies CASSRTDQETQYF.